This T cell receptor (beta chain) was documented in a study of T cell changes during pregnancy in multiple sclerosis. The V and J ends lost 1 base and 4 bases respectively, with 6 bases between them. The CDR3 loop spans 13 amino acids. Per the germline V gene, CDR1 is SEHNR and CDR2 is FQNEAQ (reference sequence). Generated by immunoSEQ multiplex PCR, the TCRdb table keeps only in-frame clones and is missing some. The repertoire consists of 35,000 or so clones, with roughly 88% occurring once and the leading ten covering approximately 4.5%. The rearrangement uses TRBV7-9 and TRBJ2-3, with a possible D match to TRBD1 (5 bases). This TCR came from a female donor in good health, enrolled as a control in a pregnancy study. The source material was peripheral blood, sampled in the second trimester of pregnancy. The CDR3, as DNA: TGTGCCAGCAGCTTAGTAGGGGCAGATACGCAGTATTTT. This translates into CASSLVGADTQYF.